The 17 T cell receptor beta chains below were found in one sample sequenced in a study of blood T cell repertoires in COVID-19. Generated by immunoSEQ multiplex PCR, the TCRdb table keeps only in-frame clones and is missing some. This sample has 250,000 to 300,000 clones; roughly 90% occur once, and the top ten carry roughly 8.6%. The specimen sequenced was PBMCs or T cells enriched from blood (not recorded which). The source of these receptors is a man aged 35-49 years who had recovered from COVID-19.

The chain links TRBV9 to TRBJ2-1; 10 nucleotides match TRBD1. J was trimmed by 4 bases and V by 2 bases; bases with no gene match: 3. The CDR3 has 15 amino acids. CDR1 SGDLS and CDR2 YYNGEE come from the germline V gene. This chain's CDR3 is CASSVVGQGYNEQFF. The CDR3 DNA is TGTGCCAGCAGCGTGGTGGGACAGGGGTACAATGAGCAGTTCTTC.

The chain carries TRBV15 and TRBJ1-4; TRBD1 might be the D (6 bases). The germline V and J ends were trimmed by 6 bases and 0 bases, with 11 bases remaining between them. There are 15 residues in the CDR3. Germline loops: CDR1 LNHNV, CDR2 YYDKDF (reference sequence). The chain's CDR3 is CATRDEGATNEKLFF. The DNA for the CDR3 is TGTGCCACCAGAGATGAGGGGGCAACTAATGAAAAACTGTTTTTT.

The chain recombines TRBV5-1 with TRBJ2-1; 7 bases map to TRBD2. Germline V gives CDR1 SGHRS, CDR2 YFSETQ. Losses at the gene ends were 4 bases for V and 5 bases for J; bases not matched to a gene: 12. The CDR3 length is 16 residues. Here the CDR3 DNA reads TGCGCCAGCAGCCCGGGACTCCTCGCGGGGGACAATGAGCAGTTCTTC. Translating it yields CASSPGLLAGDNEQFF.

This clone was observed a single time. V is TRBV7-3 and J is TRBJ2-1; 10 bases are shared with TRBD2. V dropped 5 bases and J dropped 9; count of bases not matched to a gene: 7. Germline V lookup: CDR1 SGHTA, CDR2 FQGTGA. The CDR3 length is 14 residues. The CDR3: CASSTSGGAGEQFF. DNA for the CDR3: TGTGCCAGCAGCACCAGCGGGGGGGCCGGTGAGCAGTTCTTC.

This rearrangement joins TRBV7-9 to TRBJ1-2; D is ambiguous. Germline lookup yields CDR1 SEHNR and CDR2 FQNEAQ (reference sequence). V lost 3 bases and J 3 bases, leaving 8 bases between the germline ends. The CDR3 has 13 residues. The CDR3 loop is CASSFQAHYGYTF. The CDR3 bases are TGTGCCAGCAGCTTTCAGGCACACTATGGCTACACCTTC.

This chain links TRBV7-8 with TRBJ2-5; D is perhaps TRBD2 (5 bases). This CDR3 spans 12 amino acids. Germline loops: CDR1 SGHVS, CDR2 FQNEAQ. V lost 4 bases and J 5 bases, leaving 8 bases between the germline ends. The CDR3 DNA is TGTGCCAGCAGCTCCACGGGGGAGACCCAGTACTTC. Translated: CASSSTGETQYF.

This chain joins TRBV7-9 and TRBJ1-4, with 7 bases aligning to TRBD1. CDR1 SEHNR and CDR2 FQNEAQ come from the germline V gene (reference sequence). There are 16 residues in the CDR3. V shed 3 bases and J 4 bases; nucleotides not matched to a gene: 8. CDR3 sequence (DNA): TGTGCCAGCAGCTTCCCAAGGGGGCAGAGTAATGAAAAACTGTTTTTT. Its translation is CASSFPRGQSNEKLFF. Supplemented by reference TRBV7-9 and TRBJ1-4, the full variable domain reads DTGVSQNPRHKITKRGQNVTFRCDPISEHNRLYWYRQTLGQGPEFLTYFQNEAQLEKSRLLSDRFSAERPKGSFSTLEIQRTEQGDSAMYLCASSFPRGQSNEKLFFGSGTQLSVL.

The chain uses TRBV6-5 and TRBJ1-2; 7 bases match TRBD1. From germline, CDR1 is MNHEY and CDR2 SVGAGI. Losses at the gene ends were 4 bases for V and 3 bases for J; bases not matched to a gene: 8. The CDR3 length is 15 residues. CDR3 nucleotides: TGTGCCAGCAGTTCCTACTACGGGACAGACTATGGCTACACCTTC. Translating it yields CASSSYYGTDYGYTF.

The chain couples TRBV7-3 to TRBJ2-7, with TRBD2 matching over 13 bases. Germline CDR1 reads SGHTA; CDR2 reads FQGTGA. The CDR3 is 14 residues long. Trimming removed 6 bases from V and 6 bases from J; junction bases left unmatched: 5. In DNA, the CDR3 is TGTGCCAGCAGTTCACTAGCGGGAGGGGGCGAGCAGTACTTC. It is translated as CASSSLAGGGEQYF.

The V gene is TRBV4-1, the J gene TRBJ1-1; D uncertain. This CDR3 has 14 amino acids. Between the trimmed V and J ends, which lost 2 bases and 1 base, there was a span of 8 bases. From germline, CDR1 is MGHRA and CDR2 YSYEKL. The CDR3 region is CASSQPLRNTEAFF. The CDR3 region has the DNA TGCGCCAGCAGCCAACCTCTGAGGAACACTGAAGCTTTCTTT.

This chain links TRBV7-9 with TRBJ1-2; no clear D. The germline V gene has CDR1 SEHNR and CDR2 FQNEAQ (reference sequence). The CDR3 is 11 amino acids. Trimming left V 5 bases short and J 7 bases short, with 8 bases between. CDR3 residues: CASSRAAGYTF. The CDR3 DNA reads TGTGCCAGCAGCCGAGCTGCTGGCTACACCTTC.

The chain carries TRBV29-1 and TRBJ2-7, with a possible D match to TRBD1 (6 bases). This CDR3 has 13 amino acids. Germline V gene data show CDR1 as SQVTM and CDR2 as ANQGSEA. V lost 6 bases, J lost 4 bases, and 16 bases lay in between. CDR3 nucleotide sequence: TGCAGCGTCGGACAGACAGTCGGATACGAGCAGTACTTC. It codes for CSVGQTVGYEQYF.

The gene calls are TRBV7-3 and TRBJ2-7; 12 bases map to TRBD2. The CDR3 is 15 amino acids. Germline values: CDR1 SGHTA, CDR2 FQGTGA. V dropped 5 bases and J dropped 5; count of bases not matched to a gene: 7. CDR3 sequence reads: CASSPRLAGVDEQYF. The CDR3 DNA sequence: TGTGCCAGCAGCCCCAGACTAGCGGGAGTCGACGAGCAGTACTTC.

CDR3 nucleotide sequence: TGTGCTAGTGGTCCCGGGACTAGCGGGGCCTCAGATACGCAGTATTTT. Translated, it gives CASGPGTSGASDTQYF. The chain has TRBV12-5 and TRBJ2-3, with TRBD2 matching over 13 bases. This CDR3 is 16 amino acids long. CDR1 is LGHNT and CDR2 is FRNRAP in the germline V gene. J gave up 4 bases and V 5 bases, and 6 bases lay outside the gene matches. The full variable domain, its missing parts supplied by reference TRBV12-5 and TRBJ2-3, is DARVTQTPRHKVTEMGQEVTMRCQPILGHNTVFWYRQTMMQGLELLAYFRNRAPLDDSGMPKDRFSAEMPDATLATLKIQPSEPRDSAVYFCASGPGTSGASDTQYFGPGTRLTVL.

This chain joins TRBV7-8 and TRBJ2-7; D call uncertain. CDR3 length: 12 residues. CDR1 and CDR2 from the germline V gene are SGHVS and FQNEAQ. V dropped 5 bases and J dropped 5 bases, with 10 bases sitting between them. The CDR3 spells CASSPGFHEQYF. The CDR3 region has the DNA TGTGCCAGCAGCCCCGGGTTCCACGAGCAGTACTTC.

The genes are TRBV11-2 and TRBJ1-4; D remains unclear. The V end lost 4 bases, the J end lost 5 bases, and 11 bases lay between the germline ends. This CDR3 region has 14 residues. Germline CDR1 is SGHAT and CDR2 is FQNNGV. The DNA of the CDR3 is TGTGCCAGCAGCTCAAGGCTGGAGAATGAAAAACTGTTTTTT. The encoded protein is CASSSRLENEKLFF. The variable domain in full, with the rest retrieved from reference TRBV11-2 and TRBJ1-4, is EAGVAQSPRYKIIEKRQSVAFWCNPISGHATLYWYQQILGQGPKLLIQFQNNGVVDDSQLPKDRFSAERLKGVDSTLKIQPAKLEDSAVYLCASSSRLENEKLFFGSGTQLSVL.

This clone was observed once. V is TRBV25-1 and J is TRBJ1-3; D is undetermined. The CDR3 totals 14 residues. Germline-derived CDR1 and CDR2 are MGHDK and SYGVNS. The chain's CDR3 is CSQVRGQAGNTIYF. CDR3 coding DNA: TGTTCCCAGGTCAGAGGGCAGGCTGGAAACACCATATATTTT.